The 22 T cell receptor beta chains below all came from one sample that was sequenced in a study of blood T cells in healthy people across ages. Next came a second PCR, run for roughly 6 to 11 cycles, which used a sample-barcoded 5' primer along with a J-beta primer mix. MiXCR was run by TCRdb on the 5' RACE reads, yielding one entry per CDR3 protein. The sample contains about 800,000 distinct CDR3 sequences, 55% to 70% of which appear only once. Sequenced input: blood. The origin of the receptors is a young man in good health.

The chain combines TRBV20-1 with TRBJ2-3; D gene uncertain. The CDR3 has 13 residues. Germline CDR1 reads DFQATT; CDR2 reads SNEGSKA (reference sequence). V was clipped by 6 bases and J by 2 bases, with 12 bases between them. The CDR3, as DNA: TGCAGTGCCCTAACGACTGCCACAGATACGCAGTATTTT. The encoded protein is CSALTTATDTQYF.

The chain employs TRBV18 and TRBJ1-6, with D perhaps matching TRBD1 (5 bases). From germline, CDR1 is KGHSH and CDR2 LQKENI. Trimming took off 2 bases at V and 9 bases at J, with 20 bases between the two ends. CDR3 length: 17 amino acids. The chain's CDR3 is CASSPTRGATIGSPLHF. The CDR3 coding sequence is TGTGCCAGCTCACCAACCCGGGGCGCCACAATTGGTTCACCCCTCCACTTT.

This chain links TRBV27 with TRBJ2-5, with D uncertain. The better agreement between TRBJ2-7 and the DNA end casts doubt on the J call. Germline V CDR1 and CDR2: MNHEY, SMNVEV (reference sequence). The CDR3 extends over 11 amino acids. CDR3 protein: CASTVFYEQYF. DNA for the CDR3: TGTGCCAGCACGGTGTTCTACGAGCAGTACTTC.

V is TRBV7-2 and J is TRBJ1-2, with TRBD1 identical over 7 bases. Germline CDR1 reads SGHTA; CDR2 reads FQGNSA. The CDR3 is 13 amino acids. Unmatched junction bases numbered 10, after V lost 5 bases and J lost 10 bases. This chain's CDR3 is CASSTGQADAYTF. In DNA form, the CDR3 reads TGTGCCAGCAGCACCGGACAGGCTGATGCCTACACCTTC.

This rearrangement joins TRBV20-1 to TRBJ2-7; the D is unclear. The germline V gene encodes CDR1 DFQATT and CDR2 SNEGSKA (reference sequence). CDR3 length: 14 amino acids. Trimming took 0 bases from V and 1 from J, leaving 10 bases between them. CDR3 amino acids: CSARDFSRSYEQYF. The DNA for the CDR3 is TGCAGTGCTAGAGATTTCTCTCGGTCCTACGAGCAGTACTTC.

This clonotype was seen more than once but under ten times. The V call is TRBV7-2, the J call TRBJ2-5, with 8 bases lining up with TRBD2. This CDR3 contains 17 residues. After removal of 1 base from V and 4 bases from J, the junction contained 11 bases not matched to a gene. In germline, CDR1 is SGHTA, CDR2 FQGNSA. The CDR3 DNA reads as TGTGCCAGCAGCTTAGACGTGATAGCGGGAAATAGAGAGACCCAGTACTTC. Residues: CASSLDVIAGNRETQYF.

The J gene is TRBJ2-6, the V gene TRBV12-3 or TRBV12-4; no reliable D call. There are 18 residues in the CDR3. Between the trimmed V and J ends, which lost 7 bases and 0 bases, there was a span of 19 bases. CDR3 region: CASTGLGDGASGANVLTF. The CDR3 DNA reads TGTGCCAGCACTGGGCTCGGCGACGGAGCCTCTGGGGCCAACGTCCTGACTTTC.

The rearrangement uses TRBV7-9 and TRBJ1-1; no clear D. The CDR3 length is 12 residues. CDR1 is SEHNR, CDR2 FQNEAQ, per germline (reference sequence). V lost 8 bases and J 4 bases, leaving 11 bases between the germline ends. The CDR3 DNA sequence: TGTGCCAGCCGGAGGGAGTTCACTGAAGCTTTCTTT. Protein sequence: CASRREFTEAFF.

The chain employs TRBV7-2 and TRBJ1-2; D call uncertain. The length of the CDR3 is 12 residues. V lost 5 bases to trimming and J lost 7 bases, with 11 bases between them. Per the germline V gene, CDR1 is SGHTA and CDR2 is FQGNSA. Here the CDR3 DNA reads TGTGCCAGCAGCCCCCTACTCAGTGGCTACACCTTC. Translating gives CASSPLLSGYTF.

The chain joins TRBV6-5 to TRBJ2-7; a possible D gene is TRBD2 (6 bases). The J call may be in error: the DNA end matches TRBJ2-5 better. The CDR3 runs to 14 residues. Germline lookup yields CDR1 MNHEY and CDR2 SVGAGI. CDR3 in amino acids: CASSFSGPTETQYF. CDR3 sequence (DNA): TGTGCCAGCAGTTTTAGCGGCCCAACGGAGACCCAGTACTTC.

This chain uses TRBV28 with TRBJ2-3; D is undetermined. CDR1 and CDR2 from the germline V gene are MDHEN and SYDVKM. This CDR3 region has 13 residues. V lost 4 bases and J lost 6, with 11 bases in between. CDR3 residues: CASSWVLPDTQYF. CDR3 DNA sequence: TGTGCCAGCAGTTGGGTCCTCCCGGATACGCAGTATTTT.

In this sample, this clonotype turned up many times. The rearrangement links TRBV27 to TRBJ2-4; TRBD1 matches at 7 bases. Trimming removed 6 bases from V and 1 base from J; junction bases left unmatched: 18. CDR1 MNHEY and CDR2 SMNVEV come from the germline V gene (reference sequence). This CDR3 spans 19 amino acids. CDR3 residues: CASRHRGTRSKVAKNIQYF. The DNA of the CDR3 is TGTGCCAGCAGGCACAGGGGTACTAGGTCGAAGGTGGCCAAAAACATTCAGTACTTC.

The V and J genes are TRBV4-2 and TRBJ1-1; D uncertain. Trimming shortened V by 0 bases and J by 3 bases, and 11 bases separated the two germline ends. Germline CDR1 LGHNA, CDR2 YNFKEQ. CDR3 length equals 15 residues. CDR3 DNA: TGTGCCAGCAGCCAAGATCAGGTGGGTGACACTGAAGCTTTCTTT. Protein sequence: CASSQDQVGDTEAFF.

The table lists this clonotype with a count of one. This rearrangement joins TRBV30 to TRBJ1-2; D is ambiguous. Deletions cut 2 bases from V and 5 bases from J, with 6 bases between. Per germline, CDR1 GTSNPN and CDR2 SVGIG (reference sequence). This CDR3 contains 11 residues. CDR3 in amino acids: CAWSLGYGYTF. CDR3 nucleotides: TGTGCCTGGAGTCTCGGATATGGCTACACCTTC.

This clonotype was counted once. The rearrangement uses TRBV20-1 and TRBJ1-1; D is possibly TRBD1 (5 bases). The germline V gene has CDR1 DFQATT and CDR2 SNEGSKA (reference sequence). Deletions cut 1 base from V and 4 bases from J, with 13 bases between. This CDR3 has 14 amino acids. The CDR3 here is CSARVDEGSTEAFF. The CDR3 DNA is TGCAGTGCTAGAGTGGACGAGGGGAGCACTGAAGCTTTCTTT.

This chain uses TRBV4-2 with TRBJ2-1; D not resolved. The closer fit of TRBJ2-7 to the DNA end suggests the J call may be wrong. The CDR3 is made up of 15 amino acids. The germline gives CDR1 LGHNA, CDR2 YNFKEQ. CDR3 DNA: TGTGCCAGCAGCCAAGACGGCACAGCCGGCAATGAGCAGTACTTC. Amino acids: CASSQDGTAGNEQYF.

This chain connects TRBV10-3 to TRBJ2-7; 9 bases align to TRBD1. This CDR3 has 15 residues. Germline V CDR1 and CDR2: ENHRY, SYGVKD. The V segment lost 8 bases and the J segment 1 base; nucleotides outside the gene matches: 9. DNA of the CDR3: TGTGCCATCGCTTTCACAGGGGGCCCATCCTACGAGCAGTACTTC. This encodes CAIAFTGGPSYEQYF.

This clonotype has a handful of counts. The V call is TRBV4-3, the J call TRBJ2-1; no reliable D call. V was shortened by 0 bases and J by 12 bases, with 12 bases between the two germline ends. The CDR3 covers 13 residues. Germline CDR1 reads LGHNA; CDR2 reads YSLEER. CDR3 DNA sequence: TGCGCCAGCAGCCAAGATAACACGCTTCGGCAGTTCTTC. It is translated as CASSQDNTLRQFF.

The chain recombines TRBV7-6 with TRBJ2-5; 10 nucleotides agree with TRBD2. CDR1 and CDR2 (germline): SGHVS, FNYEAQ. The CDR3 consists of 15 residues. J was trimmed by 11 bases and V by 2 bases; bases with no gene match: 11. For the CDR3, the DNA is TGTGCCAGCAGCTTATGGGCTAGCGGGAGTAATGAGCAGTACTTC. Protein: CASSLWASGSNEQYF.

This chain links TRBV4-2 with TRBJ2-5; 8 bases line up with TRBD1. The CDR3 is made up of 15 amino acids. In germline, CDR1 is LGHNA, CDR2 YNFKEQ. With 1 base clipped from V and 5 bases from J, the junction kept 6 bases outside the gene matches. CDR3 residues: CASSQGGQGAETQYF. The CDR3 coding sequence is TGTGCCAGCAGCCAAGGCGGGCAGGGGGCCGAGACCCAGTACTTC.

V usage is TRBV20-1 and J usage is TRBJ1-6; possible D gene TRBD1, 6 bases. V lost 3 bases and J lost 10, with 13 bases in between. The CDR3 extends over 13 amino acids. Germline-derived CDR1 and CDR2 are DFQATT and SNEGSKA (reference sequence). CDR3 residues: CSASPDSFSPLHF. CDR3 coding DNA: TGCAGTGCTAGCCCGGACAGTTTCTCACCCCTCCACTTT.

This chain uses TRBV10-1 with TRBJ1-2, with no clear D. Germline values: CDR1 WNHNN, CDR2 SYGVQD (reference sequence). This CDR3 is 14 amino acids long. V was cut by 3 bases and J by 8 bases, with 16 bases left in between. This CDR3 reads CASSDGASGRGYTF. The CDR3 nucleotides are TGCGCCAGCAGTGATGGTGCCTCTGGTCGCGGCTACACCTTC.